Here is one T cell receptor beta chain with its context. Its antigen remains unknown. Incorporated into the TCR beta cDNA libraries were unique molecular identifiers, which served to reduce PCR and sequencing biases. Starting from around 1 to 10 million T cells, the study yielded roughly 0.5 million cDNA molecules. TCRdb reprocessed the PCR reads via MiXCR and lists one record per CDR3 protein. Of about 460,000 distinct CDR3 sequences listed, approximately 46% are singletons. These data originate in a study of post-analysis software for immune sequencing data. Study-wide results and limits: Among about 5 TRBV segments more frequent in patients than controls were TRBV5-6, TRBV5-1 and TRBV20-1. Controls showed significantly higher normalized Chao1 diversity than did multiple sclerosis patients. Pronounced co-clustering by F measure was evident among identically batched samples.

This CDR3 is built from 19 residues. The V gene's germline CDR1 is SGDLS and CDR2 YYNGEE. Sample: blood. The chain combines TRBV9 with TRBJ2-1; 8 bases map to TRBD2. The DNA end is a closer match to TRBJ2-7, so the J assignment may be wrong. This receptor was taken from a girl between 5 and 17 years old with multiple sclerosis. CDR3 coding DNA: TGTGCCAGCAGCCCCCATCCGACCCCCAGCGGGAGCTCCTACAATGAGCAGTACTTC. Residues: CASSPHPTPSGSSYNEQYF.